The text below deals with one T cell receptor (beta chain). What it recognizes is unknown. The data derive from a study of blood T cells in healthy people across ages. Study conclusions and caveats: Getting older went along with TCR beta diversity per million T cells dropping roughly linearly. Since the PBMCs were unsorted, naive and antigen-experienced cells could not be conclusively compared.

It was with a sample-barcoded 5' primer and a J-beta primer mix that a second PCR of about 6 to 12 cycles was run. TCRdb ran MiXCR on the 5' RACE reads and lists one entry per CDR3 protein. The sample lists 550,000 to 600,000 distinct CDR3 sequences; around 48% were seen once. Trimming took off 0 bases at V and 1 base at J, with 16 bases between the two ends. Germline V gives CDR1 SQVTM, CDR2 ANQGSEA. This CDR3 has 17 residues. This TCR was sampled from a man at least 80 years old in good health. Material: blood. The V gene is TRBV29-1, the J gene TRBJ2-1; D unclear. In nucleotides, the CDR3 is TGCAGCGTTGAAGATCCCCTACTCGCGGAATCCTACAATGAGCAGTTCTTC. Translating it yields CSVEDPLLAESYNEQFF.